This T cell receptor beta chain stems from a study of radiotherapy plus CTLA-4 blockade in lung cancer. Measured with immunoSEQ multiplex PCR; TCRdb has only the in-frame clones, and not every one. The table lists 51,000 or so clones, roughly three quarters of them singletons. With 1 base removed from V and 1 base from J, the gap between germline ends came to 10 bases. Looked up from germline, CDR1 is LNHDA and CDR2 is SQIVND (reference sequence). This CDR3 spans 15 amino acids. The chain links TRBV19 to TRBJ1-2; D remains ambiguous. The clonotype originates from a human donor with non-small cell lung cancer who had stable disease on radiotherapy plus ipilimumab. Sample: peripheral blood, taken from a patient treated with radiotherapy plus ipilimumab. CDR3 coding DNA: TGTGCCAGTAGTATAGTCCACGGGAATAACTATGGCTACACCTTC. Translated, it gives CASSIVHGNNYGYTF.